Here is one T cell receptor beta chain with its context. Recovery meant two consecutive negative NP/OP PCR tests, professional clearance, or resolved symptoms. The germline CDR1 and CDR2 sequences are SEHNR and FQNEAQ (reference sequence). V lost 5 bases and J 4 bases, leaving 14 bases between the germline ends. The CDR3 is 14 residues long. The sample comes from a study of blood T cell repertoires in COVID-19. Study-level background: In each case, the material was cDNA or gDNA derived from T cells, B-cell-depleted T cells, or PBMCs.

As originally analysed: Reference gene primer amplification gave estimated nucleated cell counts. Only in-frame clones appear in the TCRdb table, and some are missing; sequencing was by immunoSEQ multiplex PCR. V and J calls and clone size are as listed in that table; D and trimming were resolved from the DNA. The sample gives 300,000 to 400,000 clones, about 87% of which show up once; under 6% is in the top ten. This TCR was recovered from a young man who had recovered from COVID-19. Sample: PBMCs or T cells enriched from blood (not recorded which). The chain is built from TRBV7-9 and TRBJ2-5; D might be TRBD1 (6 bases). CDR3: CASSTRIGGETQYF. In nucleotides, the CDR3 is TGTGCCAGCAGCACTCGAATAGGGGGAGAGACCCAGTACTTC.